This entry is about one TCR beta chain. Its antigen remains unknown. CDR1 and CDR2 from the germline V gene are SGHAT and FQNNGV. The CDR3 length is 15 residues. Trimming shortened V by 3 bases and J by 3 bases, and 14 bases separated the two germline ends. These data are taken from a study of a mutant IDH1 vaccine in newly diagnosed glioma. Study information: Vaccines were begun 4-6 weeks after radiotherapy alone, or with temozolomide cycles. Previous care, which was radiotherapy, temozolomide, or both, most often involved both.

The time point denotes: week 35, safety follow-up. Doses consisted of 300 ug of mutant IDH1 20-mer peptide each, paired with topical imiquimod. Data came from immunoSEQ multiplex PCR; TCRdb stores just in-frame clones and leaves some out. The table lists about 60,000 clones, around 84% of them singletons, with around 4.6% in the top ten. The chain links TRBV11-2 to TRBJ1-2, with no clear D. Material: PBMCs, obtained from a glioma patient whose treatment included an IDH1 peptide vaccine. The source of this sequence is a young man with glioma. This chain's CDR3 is CASSFEARRYYGYTF. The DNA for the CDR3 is TGTGCCAGCAGCTTCGAGGCGCGAAGGTACTATGGCTACACCTTC.